This TCR beta chain was retrieved from a study of CD8 T cells in Susac syndrome. This CDR3 contains 14 residues. The germline CDR1 and CDR2 sequences are SSHAT and FNYEAQ (reference sequence). This clonotype is a singleton in its sample. The germline gene is not matched at one end of the junction; a read error may be the cause. It was with random hexamers that roughly 0.45 to 1 ug RNA was reverse transcribed. TCRdb called the immunoSEQ multiplex PCR reads again in MiXCR, with one record for every CDR3 protein. The repertoire includes 95,000 to 150,000 distinct CDR3 sequences, about 94% of them detected once, and around 0.28% sits in the top ten.

The V call is TRBV7-7, the J call TRBJ2-5, with D possibly TRBD2 on 5 matching bases. The sequence was obtained from a human donor with Susac syndrome. The specimen was CD8+ T cells from PBMCs. The CDR3 DNA reads TGTGCTAGCAGCTTAGTCGGGATACAAGAGACCCAGTACTTC. This codes for CASSLVGIQETQYF.